This T cell receptor (beta chain) comes out of a study of cytomegalovirus exposure and HLA in healthy donors. Primers for the PCR totalled 60 Vbeta and 13 Jbeta. The method was immunoSEQ multiplex PCR; TCRdb's version includes in-frame clones alone and lacks a portion of them. Here the sample spans over 150,000 clones, 82% being singletons. Germline V lookup: CDR1 MNHEY, CDR2 SVGAGI. With V trimmed by 8 bases and J by 9 bases, 16 bases remained unmatched. The CDR3 extends over 15 amino acids. This clone was found a few times. The sequenced material came from PBMCs. This chain joins TRBV6-5 and TRBJ2-7; 10 nucleotides align to TRBD2. The TCR sequence derives from a boy aged 2 to 9 in good health and CMV-seronegative. CDR3: CASSHDGLAAGRQYF. The CDR3 coding sequence is TGTGCCAGCTCCCACGACGGACTAGCGGCCGGTAGGCAGTACTTC.